One sample yielded the 32 T cell receptor beta chains listed below, sequenced in a study of T-cell reconstitution after alpha-beta-depleted transplantation in children. A TCRbeta library incorporating unique molecular identifiers was prepared. TCRdb re-analysed the PCR reads in MiXCR, keeping a single row per CDR3 protein. Here the sample spans 400,000 to 500,000 distinct CDR3 sequences, approximately 10% being singletons. The material sequenced was PBMCs from the stem cell graft donor, taken from the stem cell graft. These receptors all stem from a human donor who donated a stem cell graft to a child with acute myeloid leukemia.

This clonotype showed up just a few times. V gene TRBV10-3 combines with J gene TRBJ2-7, with 7 nucleotides matching TRBD2. Germline V CDR1 and CDR2: ENHRY, SYGVKD. The J segment lost 0 bases and the V segment lost 0 bases, leaving 11 bases of the junction unmatched. CDR3 size: 18 residues. CDR3 bases: TGTGCCATCAGTGAGTCAGGAAAGCGGGGTGATAGCTCCTACGAGCAGTACGTC. Protein sequence: CAISESGKRGDSSYEQYV.

The chain uses TRBV10-3 and TRBJ2-2, with 7 bases identical to TRBD1. The V gene's germline CDR1 is ENHRY and CDR2 SYGVKD. There are 14 residues in the CDR3. J lost 6 bases, V lost 7 bases, and 8 bases had no gene match. The CDR3 nucleotides read TGTGCCATCACCAGGGAGACAGGGTCCGGGGAGCTGTTTTTT. Translation gives CAITRETGSGELFF.

This rearrangement joins TRBV5-1 to TRBJ1-1, with a possible D match to TRBD1 (6 bases). CDR3 size: 15 residues. Germline CDR1 SGHRS, CDR2 YFSETQ. Deletions cut 2 bases from V and 0 bases from J, with 11 bases between. DNA for the CDR3: TGCGCCAGCAGCTTCGCGGGACACTTGAACACTGAAGCTTTCTTT. This gives the protein CASSFAGHLNTEAFF.

This clonotype has at least ten counts. The chain combines TRBV5-1 with TRBJ2-1; 15 bases line up with TRBD2. Looked up from germline, CDR1 is SGHRS and CDR2 is YFSETQ. The CDR3 is 15 residues long. With 7 bases clipped from V and 8 bases from J, the junction kept 7 bases outside the gene matches. CDR3 in amino acids: CASRGLAGGLDEQFF. The CDR3 DNA reads as TGCGCCAGCCGAGGACTAGCGGGGGGGCTGGATGAGCAGTTCTTC.

There are many counts of this clonotype. This rearrangement joins TRBV7-3 to TRBJ1-1; D not resolved. The germline V gene has CDR1 SGHTA and CDR2 FQGTGA. CDR3 size: 14 residues. The germline V and J ends were trimmed by 6 bases and 1 base, with 12 bases remaining between them. In DNA form, the CDR3 reads TGTGCCAGCAGATCCACGGACGGGAACACTGAAGCTTTCTTT. This encodes CASRSTDGNTEAFF.

This CDR3 reads CSARDPLAGTTHEQFF. As DNA, the CDR3 is TGCAGTGCTAGAGATCCCTTGGCAGGGACTACACATGAGCAGTTCTTC. The rearrangement links TRBV20-1 to TRBJ2-1, with 7 positions matching TRBD2. J gave up 8 bases and V 0 bases, and 13 bases lay outside the gene matches. The length of the CDR3 is 16 residues. Germline V gives CDR1 DFQATT, CDR2 SNEGSKA (reference sequence).

This clonotype appeared many times. CDR3 DNA: TGTGCCAGCAGTCCCAGCGGGAGGAGGGTGAACGAGCAGTACTTC. This translates into CASSPSGRRVNEQYF. This chain joins TRBV7-2 and TRBJ2-7, with TRBD2 identical over 9 bases. The CDR3 has 15 amino acids. Germline CDR1 is SGHTA and CDR2 is FQGNSA. Trimming took 6 bases from V and 5 from J; bases not matched to a gene: 11.

A few counts support this clonotype. The gene calls are TRBV5-1 and TRBJ2-2, with a weak D call TRBD1 (6 bases). The ends were cut back, 2 bases at V and 1 base at J, with 12 bases in the middle. The CDR3 length is 16 residues. Per the germline V gene, CDR1 is SGHRS and CDR2 is YFSETQ. The CDR3 bases are TGCGCCAGCAGCTTAGTTCAGGGGAAGAACACCGGGGAGCTGTTTTTT. Translation: CASSLVQGKNTGELFF.

In its sample, this clonotype was seen a few times. CDR3 DNA sequence: TGTGCCAGCAGCACTGTGGGGAGGTCTGGGGCCAACGTCCTGACTTTC. It codes for CASSTVGRSGANVLTF. V usage is TRBV7-2 and J usage is TRBJ2-6; weak D call: TRBD2 (6 bases). The CDR3 is 16 amino acids. Germline V gene data show CDR1 as SGHTA and CDR2 as FQGNSA. V lost 5 bases and J 1 base, leaving 12 bases between the germline ends.

This clonotype came up many times. The rearrangement uses TRBV29-1 and TRBJ2-3; D gene ambiguous. The germline gives CDR1 SQVTM, CDR2 ANQGSEA. There are 11 residues in the CDR3. This CDR3 is CSARAPGTQYF. In DNA, the CDR3 is TGCAGTGCGCGAGCTCCCGGTACGCAGTATTTT.

Ten or more counts support this clonotype. V gene TRBV12-3 or TRBV12-4 combines with J gene TRBJ1-2; 7 nucleotides line up with TRBD1. V lost 6 bases and J lost 6; bases outside the gene matches: 10. The CDR3 has 14 residues. The CDR3 spells CASSPSNRGNGYTF. The CDR3 bases are TGTGCCAGCAGCCCGAGTAACAGGGGTAATGGCTACACCTTC.

The rearrangement uses TRBV7-2 and TRBJ2-5; D gene unclear. The CDR3 consists of 14 residues. Trimming shortened V by 2 bases and J by 5 bases, and 12 bases separated the two germline ends. The germline CDR1 and CDR2 sequences are SGHTA and FQGNSA. The CDR3 region has the DNA TGTGCCAGCAGCTTATTCACAGCCGGGGAGACCCAGTACTTC. Translating it yields CASSLFTAGETQYF.

This clonotype was picked up many times. This chain links TRBV10-3 with TRBJ2-1; 8 bases align to TRBD2. The CDR3 consists of 16 residues. Germline values: CDR1 ENHRY, CDR2 SYGVKD. Trimming took 6 bases from V and 3 from J; bases not matched to a gene: 10. DNA of the CDR3: TGTGCCATCAGCCAGAGCGGGGGAGGCAACTACAATGAGCAGTTCTTC. Amino acids: CAISQSGGGNYNEQFF.

This clonotype was counted many times. This chain uses TRBV4-3 with TRBJ1-5; D gene uncertain. Germline values: CDR1 LGHNA, CDR2 YSLEER. The germline V and J ends were trimmed by 1 base and 5 bases, with 6 bases remaining between them. CDR3 length equals 13 residues. CDR3 sequence (DNA): TGCGCCAGCAGCCAAGGACCTTATCAGCCCCAGCATTTT. Residues: CASSQGPYQPQHF.

This clonotype appeared a few times. V gene TRBV6-5 combines with J gene TRBJ2-2; TRBD2 aligns across 7 bases. CDR3 length equals 17 residues. V lost 3 bases and J lost 1; bases outside the gene matches: 8. From germline, CDR1 is MNHEY and CDR2 SVGAGI. The DNA of the CDR3 is TGTGCCAGCAGTTATTTGGCGAGCGGGGAGAACACCGGGGAGCTGTTTTTT. The encoded protein is CASSYLASGENTGELFF.

V and J are TRBV9 and TRBJ2-1; D unresolved. V lost 4 bases and J 5 bases, leaving 16 bases between the germline ends. Looked up from germline, CDR1 is SGDLS and CDR2 is YYNGEE. The CDR3 runs 15 residues. CDR3 nucleotide sequence: TGTGCCAGCAGCCCCACCCTAGAGATACACAATGAGCAGTTCTTC. It specifies CASSPTLEIHNEQFF.

This clonotype was recorded at least ten times. The J gene is TRBJ2-7, the V gene TRBV5-5, with no clear D. V gave up 3 bases and J gave up 0 bases, with 10 bases separating them. The CDR3 runs 14 residues. Germline-derived CDR1 and CDR2 are SGHKS and YYEKEE (reference sequence). The CDR3 nucleotides are TGTGCCAGCAGCTCCCGACCGAGCTCCTACGAGCAGTACGTC. Residues: CASSSRPSSYEQYV.

V is TRBV29-1 and J is TRBJ2-1; unclear D gene. The CDR3 is 13 amino acids. Germline assignment: CDR1 SQVTM and CDR2 ANQGSEA. Trimming removed 1 base from V and 10 bases from J, with 14 bases in between. CDR3 DNA: TGCAGCGTTGAAGGCGGACGAGTCGTGGAGCAGTTCTTC. Amino acid sequence: CSVEGGRVVEQFF.

V and J are TRBV10-2 and TRBJ2-2; maybe TRBD2 (5 bases). V was trimmed by 7 bases and J by 0 bases, leaving 12 bases between them. Germline loops: CDR1 WSHSY, CDR2 SAAADI. This CDR3 is 15 amino acids long. The CDR3 here is CASKSAGANTGELFF. The CDR3 DNA reads TGCGCCAGCAAGTCTGCGGGTGCGAACACCGGGGAGCTGTTTTTT.

A few counts support this clonotype. The chain recombines TRBV7-9 with TRBJ2-3; 8 bases fit TRBD2. The CDR3 runs to 16 residues. V shed 5 bases and J 3 bases; nucleotides not matched to a gene: 10. Germline V gives CDR1 SEHNR, CDR2 FQNEAQ (reference sequence). CDR3 coding DNA: TGTGCCAGCAGCCCCCCGGGACGGGGGGGTACAGATACGCAGTATTTT. It translates to CASSPPGRGGTDTQYF. Full variable domain (missing parts from reference TRBV7-9 and TRBJ2-3): DTGVSQNPRHKITKRGQNVTFRCDPISEHNRLYWYRQTLGQGPEFLTYFQNEAQLEKSRLLSDRFSAERPKGSFSTLEIQRTEQGDSAMYLCASSPPGRGGTDTQYFGPGTRLTVL.

This clonotype has just a few counts. The rearrangement links TRBV6-1 to TRBJ1-5; 7 nucleotides match TRBD1. The germline gives CDR1 MNHNS, CDR2 SASEGT. Losses at the gene ends were 6 bases for V and 7 bases for J; bases not matched to a gene: 12. The CDR3 is 15 residues long. The chain's CDR3 is CASSRRDSARQPQHF. The CDR3 DNA follows: TGTGCCAGCAGCCGCCGGGACAGCGCCCGGCAGCCCCAGCATTTT.

At least ten counts were recorded for this clonotype. The chain uses TRBV29-1 and TRBJ2-2; D is unclear. Germline V gene sequence: CDR1 SQVTM, CDR2 ANQGSEA. This CDR3 spans 12 amino acids. Between the trimmed V and J ends, which lost 8 bases and 6 bases, there was a span of 13 bases. In DNA, the CDR3 is TGCAGCACACGATGGGGTCCCGGGGAGCTGTTTTTT. It is translated as CSTRWGPGELFF.

This clonotype appeared many times. V usage is TRBV12-3 or TRBV12-4 and J usage is TRBJ2-2, with D uncertain. Trimming removed 6 bases from V and 2 bases from J, with 7 bases in between. The CDR3 contains 13 residues. DNA for the CDR3: TGTGCCAGCAGGCTCTTAAACACCGGGGAGCTGTTTTTT. It translates to CASRLLNTGELFF.

The CDR3: CASRFTGNSNQPQHF. CDR3 sequence (DNA): TGTGCCAGCAGATTTACAGGGAACAGCAATCAGCCCCAGCATTTT. The chain is built from TRBV12-3 or TRBV12-4 and TRBJ1-5; D perhaps matches TRBD1 (6 bases). Trimming removed 6 bases from V and 1 base from J, with 13 bases in between. The CDR3 totals 15 residues.

The chain has TRBV20-1 and TRBJ2-7; TRBD2 agrees at 8 bases. This CDR3 is 13 amino acids long. The trim removed 0 bases at V and 7 bases at J, leaving 5 bases unmatched. Germline CDR1 DFQATT, CDR2 SNEGSKA (reference sequence). This CDR3 is CSARDGTSGEQYV. The CDR3 bases are TGCAGTGCTAGAGATGGGACTAGTGGGGAGCAGTACGTC.

The V and J genes are TRBV5-1 and TRBJ2-2; 7 positions match TRBD1. Unmatched junction bases numbered 7, after V lost 4 bases and J lost 4 bases. Per germline, CDR1 SGHRS and CDR2 YFSETQ. CDR3 length: 15 amino acids. DNA for the CDR3: TGCGCCAGCAGCCTGCGACAGGGTAGCACCGGGGAGCTGTTTTTT. Translation: CASSLRQGSTGELFF.

This clonotype was counted at least ten times. The rearrangement links TRBV9 to TRBJ2-1, with 15 bases identical to TRBD2. V trimming: 3 bases; J trimming: 6 bases; junction bases outside the gene matches: 1. Germline V lookup: CDR1 SGDLS, CDR2 YYNGEE. The CDR3 contains 15 residues. The CDR3 is CASSGGLAGGNEQFF. The CDR3 DNA reads as TGTGCCAGCAGCGGGGGACTAGCGGGAGGCAATGAGCAGTTCTTC. The variable domain in full, with the rest retrieved from reference TRBV9 and TRBJ2-1, is DSGVTQTPKHLITATGQRVTLRCSPRSGDLSVYWYQQSLDQGLQFLIQYYNGEERAKGNILERFSAQQFPDLHSELNLSSLELGDSALYFCASSGGLAGGNEQFFGPGTRLTVL.

This clonotype was observed a few times. J is TRBJ2-7 and V is TRBV7-2; D gene uncertain. Germline CDR1 SGHTA, CDR2 FQGNSA. This CDR3 spans 16 amino acids. V lost 1 base and J lost 5, with 18 bases in between. The CDR3 spells CASSLVVTQPSHEQYF. The DNA for the CDR3 is TGTGCCAGCAGCTTAGTTGTGACTCAACCAAGCCACGAGCAGTACTTC. Complete variable domain (other parts from reference TRBV7-2 and TRBJ2-7): GAGVSQSPSNKVTEKGKDVELRCDPISGHTALYWYRQSLGQGLEFLIYFQGNSAPDKSGLPSDRFSAERTGGSVSTLTIQRTQQEDSAVYLCASSLVVTQPSHEQYFGPGTRLTVT.

With respect to this clonotype: A read error may produce the germline difference seen at one junction end. J is TRBJ2-7 and V is TRBV20-1, with 8 bases that match TRBD1. Germline V gives CDR1 DFQATT, CDR2 SNEGSKA (reference sequence). The CDR3 has 14 residues. CDR3 in amino acids: CSARMGQDFYERYF. The CDR3 nucleotides read TGCAGTGCTAGGATGGGACAGGATTTCTACGAGCGGTACTTC.

This rearrangement joins TRBV5-5 to TRBJ2-5; D uncertain. The CDR3 is 14 residues long. Deletions cut 8 bases from V and 0 bases from J, with 14 bases between. Germline V gene lookup returns CDR1 SGHKS and CDR2 YYEKEE (reference sequence). CDR3 nucleotide sequence: TGTGCCAGTAAGCCGGGTTCGTACCAAGAGACCCAGTACTTC. Its translation is CASKPGSYQETQYF.

J is TRBJ1-1 and V is TRBV30; a weak D match, TRBD1 (5 bases). The CDR3 sequence is 14 residues long. V was trimmed by 3 bases and J by 5 bases, leaving 16 bases between them. Per the germline V gene, CDR1 is GTSNPN and CDR2 is SVGIG (reference sequence). The CDR3 sequence: CAWSPSLQGTEAFF. The CDR3 nucleotides read TGTGCCTGGAGCCCAAGCCTCCAGGGTACTGAAGCTTTCTTT. The variable domain in full, with the rest retrieved from reference TRBV30 and TRBJ1-1, is SQTIHQWPATLVQPVGSPLSLECTVEGTSNPNLYWYRQAAGRGLQLLFYSVGIGQISSEVPQNLSASRPQDRQFILSSKKLLLSDSGFYLCAWSPSLQGTEAFFGQGTRLTVV.

V and J are TRBV7-8 and TRBJ2-2, with 9 bases fitting TRBD2. Looked up from germline, CDR1 is SGHVS and CDR2 is FQNEAQ. V shed 1 base, J shed 0 bases, and the junction held 0 bases outside the gene matches. The CDR3 spans 16 residues. CDR3 amino acids: CASSLGGGANTGELFF. The CDR3 DNA reads as TGTGCCAGCAGCTTAGGCGGGGGGGCGAACACCGGGGAGCTGTTTTTT.